Each of the 10 T cell receptor beta chains below was sequenced from the same sample in a study of early T cells in non-severe SARS-CoV-2 infection. In TCRdb, the 5' RACE reads were re-called with MiXCR into one record per CDR3 protein. The repertoire holds tens of thousands of distinct CDR3 sequences, with more than 5.5% as singletons. This sample comprised whole blood, obtained at baseline. These receptors were collected from an adult who was a healthcare worker with PCR-confirmed SARS-CoV-2 infection or an uninfected control (not recorded which).

There are many counts of this clonotype. V usage is TRBV5-4 and J usage is TRBJ2-3, with TRBD2 matching over 11 bases. Germline V gives CDR1 SGHNT, CDR2 YYREEE (reference sequence). V lost 0 bases, J lost 5 bases, and 5 bases stayed unmatched. This CDR3 has 16 residues. The CDR3 nucleotides read TGTGCCAGCAGCTTGGCCGGGACTAGCGGCGGAGATACGCAGTATTTT. Protein product: CASSLAGTSGGDTQYF.

This clonotype was counted at least ten times. The chain joins TRBV12-5 to TRBJ2-3; D may correspond to TRBD1 or TRBD2 (7 bases each). The V and J ends lost 7 bases and 0 bases respectively, with 17 bases between them. Germline V gives CDR1 LGHNT, CDR2 FRNRAP. This CDR3 has 16 amino acids. CDR3 in amino acids: CASAQGGPGSTDTQYF. The DNA of the CDR3 is TGTGCTAGTGCCCAGGGGGGGCCTGGGAGCACAGATACGCAGTATTTT.

The V gene is TRBV11-2, the J gene TRBJ2-7; D ambiguous. V was shortened by 2 bases and J by 2 bases, with 4 bases between the two germline ends. Germline CDR1 and CDR2: SGHAT and FQNNGV. The CDR3 consists of 12 residues. CDR3 region: CASSLPAYEQYF. The CDR3 DNA sequence: TGTGCCAGCAGCTTACCGGCCTACGAGCAGTACTTC.

There are many counts of this clonotype. The chain is built from TRBV3-1 and TRBJ1-1, with D possibly being TRBD1 (6 bases). V was trimmed by 3 bases and J by 4 bases, leaving 12 bases between them. From germline, CDR1 is LGHDT and CDR2 YNNKEL (reference sequence). The CDR3 has 14 residues. The CDR3 is CASSHGGGGTEAFF. The CDR3 region has the DNA TGTGCCAGCAGCCATGGGGGCGGGGGCACTGAAGCTTTCTTT.

The chain employs TRBV5-4 and TRBJ2-2, with D perhaps TRBD2 (6 bases). V shed 0 bases and J shed 5 bases, with 11 bases lying between them. The germline gives CDR1 SGHNT, CDR2 YYREEE (reference sequence). The CDR3 consists of 15 residues. CDR3 protein: CASSLAGTSTGELFF. CDR3 DNA sequence: TGTGCCAGCAGCTTGGCCGGGACTTCAACCGGGGAGCTGTTTTTT.

This clonotype showed up many times. The CDR3 coding sequence is TGTGCCAGCAGCCCACGGGGGGATTTCCTATCCTACGAGCAGTACTTC. It is translated as CASSPRGDFLSYEQYF. The chain links TRBV9 to TRBJ2-7; 7 nucleotides agree with TRBD2. The CDR3 contains 16 residues. CDR1 is SGDLS and CDR2 is YYNGEE in the germline V gene. V lost 4 bases and J lost 1; bases outside the gene matches: 11.

This rearrangement joins TRBV11-2 to TRBJ2-7; D possibly matches TRBD1 or TRBD2 (5 bases each). Germline CDR1 is SGHAT and CDR2 is FQNNGV. Trimming removed 3 bases from V and 0 bases from J, with 9 bases in between. This CDR3 has 14 amino acids. The CDR3 protein is CASSLRGYSYEQYF. DNA of the CDR3: TGTGCCAGCAGCTTGAGGGGCTACTCCTACGAGCAGTACTTC.

This clonotype came up many times. This sequence joins TRBV7-3 and TRBJ2-5, with 8 bases aligning to TRBD2. The J segment lost 1 base and the V segment lost 4 bases, leaving 5 bases of the junction unmatched. The CDR3 covers 15 residues. Germline CDR1 and CDR2: SGHTA and FQGTGA. The CDR3 protein is CASSYSGALQETQYF. The CDR3 nucleotides are TGTGCCAGCAGCTATAGCGGGGCCCTCCAAGAGACCCAGTACTTC.

This clonotype was counted at least ten times. The chain uses TRBV7-3 and TRBJ2-6; 7 nucleotides agree with TRBD1. Germline V CDR1 and CDR2: SGHTA, FQGTGA. V lost 2 bases, J lost 4 bases, and 2 bases stayed unmatched. The CDR3 totals 15 residues. CDR3 nucleotide sequence: TGTGCCAGCAGCTTAGACAGGGCAGGGGCCAACGTCCTGACTTTC. This sequence encodes CASSLDRAGANVLTF.

This clonotype was seen many times. This chain connects TRBV28 to TRBJ1-4; possibly TRBD1 for D (6 bases). Germline assignment: CDR1 MDHEN and CDR2 SYDVKM. The CDR3 covers 13 residues. The V and J ends lost 10 bases and 1 base respectively, with 10 bases between them. CDR3 loop: CAIPGQTNEKLFF. The CDR3 bases are TGTGCCATTCCGGGACAAACTAATGAAAAACTGTTTTTT.